These 30 T cell receptor beta chains were all obtained from the same sample, sequenced in a study of blood T cell repertoires in COVID-19. The repertoire was sequenced with immunoSEQ multiplex PCR; TCRdb's copy has only in-frame clones and lacks some. Of a few hundred thousand clones detected, approximately 85% appear once; the ten largest clones hold around 2.2%. What was sequenced was PBMCs or T cells enriched from blood (not recorded which). The source of these receptors is a man aged 25 to 40 who had recovered from COVID-19.

V is TRBV5-6 and J is TRBJ1-1, with TRBD1 as a possible D gene (5 bases). The CDR3 spans 14 residues. The V end lost 1 base, the J end lost 4 bases, and 11 bases lay between the germline ends. CDR1 is SGHDT, CDR2 YYEEEE, per germline. Here the CDR3 DNA reads TGTGCCAGCAGCTTGAACAGGCTGCTCACTGAAGCTTTCTTT. Its protein is CASSLNRLLTEAFF.

The chain has TRBV5-5 and TRBJ1-1; tentative D call: TRBD1 (6 bases). V lost 4 bases and J lost 5, with 18 bases in between. This CDR3 has 15 amino acids. CDR1 SGHKS and CDR2 YYEKEE come from the germline V gene (reference sequence). Here the CDR3 DNA reads TGTGCCAGCAGCACAAACAGGGTGGTGAGGACTGAAGCTTTCTTT. It yields the protein CASSTNRVVRTEAFF. Using reference TRBV5-5 and TRBJ1-1 for the parts outside the CDR3, the full variable domain is DAGVTQSPTHLIKTRGQQVTLRCSPISGHKSVSWYQQVLGQGPQFIFQYYEKEERGRGNFPDRFSARQFPNYSSELNVNALLLGDSALYLCASSTNRVVRTEAFFGQGTRLTVV.

The chain is built from TRBV19 and TRBJ2-1; D unclear. Between the trimmed V and J ends, which lost 7 bases and 0 bases, there was a span of 7 bases. The CDR3 runs to 13 residues. Germline V gives CDR1 LNHDA, CDR2 SQIVND (reference sequence). The CDR3 DNA is TGTGCCAGTATTCCGGGCTCCTACAATGAGCAGTTCTTC. Its translation is CASIPGSYNEQFF.

V and J are TRBV10-3 and TRBJ1-6, with TRBD1 identical over 7 bases. J gave up 6 bases and V 9 bases, and 8 bases lay outside the gene matches. The CDR3 totals 14 residues. Germline V gene data show CDR1 as ENHRY and CDR2 as SYGVKD. The CDR3 DNA reads as TGTGCCATATCCGGGACAGCAGGTAATTCACCCCTCCACTTT. Translation: CAISGTAGNSPLHF.

This rearrangement joins TRBV6-5 to TRBJ2-7; 10 bases line up with TRBD2. Germline trimming cut 6 bases from V and 4 bases from J; bases unmatched to any gene: 9. Germline CDR1 and CDR2: MNHEY and SVGAGI. CDR3 size: 15 residues. CDR3: CASSVYSSGGYEQYF. The DNA of the CDR3 is TGTGCCAGCAGCGTATATTCTAGCGGGGGTTACGAGCAGTACTTC.

This clone was detected only once. The chain links TRBV6-5 to TRBJ1-1; weak D call: TRBD1 (6 bases). The germline V and J ends were trimmed by 0 bases and 6 bases, with 11 bases remaining between them. The CDR3 extends over 14 amino acids. Germline-derived CDR1 and CDR2 are MNHEY and SVGAGI. The CDR3 protein is CASSYSQGPSEAFF. The CDR3 region has the DNA TGTGCCAGCAGTTACTCTCAGGGGCCATCTGAAGCTTTCTTT.

This chain joins TRBV7-3 and TRBJ2-3; D unclear. This CDR3 has 13 residues. Germline V gives CDR1 SGHTA, CDR2 FQGTGA. Trimming removed 2 bases from V and 2 bases from J, with 5 bases in between. CDR3 coding DNA: TGTGCCAGCAGCTTAGGCTCCACAGATACGCAGTATTTT. Translating it yields CASSLGSTDTQYF.

This chain connects TRBV7-9 to TRBJ2-5; TRBD2 matches at 10 bases. The CDR3 covers 15 residues. Per germline, CDR1 SEHNR and CDR2 FQNEAQ (reference sequence). V lost 7 bases and J lost 2; bases outside the gene matches: 7. This chain's CDR3 is CASTKAGGNQETQYF. The CDR3 DNA sequence: TGTGCCAGCACCAAAGCGGGGGGGAATCAAGAGACCCAGTACTTC.

The rearrangement uses TRBV6-5 and TRBJ2-4, with a tentative D call TRBD2 (6 bases). V dropped 6 bases and J dropped 1 base, with 13 bases sitting between them. This CDR3 has 15 residues. Germline CDR1 is MNHEY and CDR2 is SVGAGI. CDR3 sequence (DNA): TGTGCCAGCAGCCGCGGAGGGGCTGCCAAAAACATTCAGTACTTC. It specifies CASSRGGAAKNIQYF.

V is TRBV9 and J is TRBJ1-1, with D unresolved. The CDR3 contains 13 residues. CDR1 is SGDLS, CDR2 YYNGEE, per germline. V was clipped by 3 bases and J by 7 bases, with 13 bases between them. The CDR3, as DNA: TGTGCCAGCAGCGCTGATGCGGTTAATGAAGCTTTCTTT. Protein sequence: CASSADAVNEAFF.

The rearrangement uses TRBV6-5 and TRBJ1-2, with 7 bases that match TRBD1. V trimming: 6 bases; J trimming: 2 bases; junction bases outside the gene matches: 9. There are 15 residues in the CDR3. CDR1 is MNHEY, CDR2 SVGAGI, per germline. The CDR3 protein is CASRLTGTENYGYTF. CDR3 nucleotides: TGTGCCAGCAGGCTAACCGGGACAGAGAACTATGGCTACACCTTC.

The J gene is TRBJ1-2, the V gene TRBV23-1, with a tentative D call TRBD1 (6 bases). TRBV23-1 is placed among ORFs of uncertain function. The CDR3 has 13 residues. V gave up 9 bases and J gave up 1 base, with 12 bases separating them. CDR3 DNA sequence: TGCGCCAGGGGGACAATTGATAACTATGGCTACACCTTC. As protein: CARGTIDNYGYTF.

This clone has just a few counts. This same CDR3 is encoded by further DNA sequences in the sample. This chain joins TRBV7-9 and TRBJ1-2; D possibly corresponds to TRBD1 (6 bases). This CDR3 spans 13 amino acids. The germline gives CDR1 SEHNR, CDR2 FQNEAQ (reference sequence). With 8 bases removed from V and 0 bases from J, the gap between germline ends came to 10 bases. CDR3: CASSDRTNYGYTF. DNA for the CDR3: TGTGCCAGCTCCGACAGGACTAACTATGGCTACACCTTC.

The sample holds a few counts of this clone. This CDR3 reads CASSQDSRQGRSDTQYF. CDR3 DNA sequence: TGTGCCAGCAGCCAAGATTCGCGACAGGGCAGGTCAGATACGCAGTATTTT. The rearrangement links TRBV3-1 (or the pseudogene TRBV3-2) to TRBJ2-3; 7 nucleotides agree with TRBD1. The CDR3 contains 17 residues. Germline assignment: CDR1 LGHDT and CDR2 YNNKEL (reference sequence). V shed 0 bases, J shed 4 bases, and the junction held 10 bases outside the gene matches.

The rearrangement uses TRBV3-1 (or the pseudogene TRBV3-2) and TRBJ1-2; no clear D gene. Per germline, CDR1 LGHDT and CDR2 YNNKEL (reference sequence). The CDR3 has 16 amino acids. Trimming stripped 4 bases from V and 4 bases from J, with 19 bases between. Here the CDR3 DNA reads TGTGCCAGCAGCCCCTCCGATCCGTTGGGCAGCTATGGCTACACCTTC. Translated: CASSPSDPLGSYGYTF.

The chain combines TRBV18 with TRBJ1-6; D is uncertain. Germline V gives CDR1 KGHSH, CDR2 LQKENI. Trimming took 6 bases from V and 9 from J, leaving 18 bases between them. This CDR3 has 15 amino acids. The CDR3 DNA reads as TGTGCCAGCTCTCCGGACGGGATTGGCAGTTCACCCCTCCACTTT. It translates to CASSPDGIGSSPLHF.

The chain uses TRBV5-1 and TRBJ2-7; maybe TRBD2 (7 bases). V lost 4 bases to trimming and J lost 7 bases, with 21 bases between them. The germline V gene has CDR1 SGHRS and CDR2 YFSETQ. There are 15 residues in the CDR3. CDR3 coding DNA: TGCGCCAGCAGCCCGGAGGGGGGGTCCCCTCGGGAGCAGTACTTC. It translates to CASSPEGGSPREQYF.

The V call is TRBV3-1 (or the pseudogene TRBV3-2), the J call TRBJ2-1, with D possibly matching TRBD1 (6 bases). Trimming left V 7 bases short and J 8 bases short, with 21 bases between. This CDR3 comprises 15 residues. CDR1 and CDR2 (germline): LGHDT, YNNKEL (reference sequence). DNA for the CDR3: TGTGCCAGCACCCCCCAGGTTGGGGGCTTTTATGAGCAGTTCTTC. It is translated as CASTPQVGGFYEQFF.

The gene calls are TRBV5-1 and TRBJ1-4; the D gene is possibly TRBD1 (5 bases). The germline CDR1 and CDR2 sequences are SGHRS and YFSETQ. V shed 1 base and J shed 8 bases, with 15 bases lying between them. CDR3 size: 15 residues. The CDR3 sequence is CASSLRGRAPEKLFF. CDR3 DNA: TGCGCCAGCAGCTTGAGAGGCAGGGCCCCCGAAAAACTGTTTTTT. Combining the CDR3 with reference TRBV5-1 and TRBJ1-4 gives the whole variable domain KAGVTQTPRYLIKTRGQQVTLSCSPISGHRSVSWYQQTPGQGLQFLFEYFSETQRNKGNFPGRFSGRQFSNSRSEMNVSTLELGDSALYLCASSLRGRAPEKLFFGSGTQLSVL.

The chain couples TRBV18 to TRBJ2-6; no definite D call. Germline V gene data show CDR1 as KGHSH and CDR2 as LQKENI. This CDR3 is 18 amino acids long. Trimming left V 0 bases short and J 0 bases short, with 12 bases between. Here the CDR3 reads CASSPPRQRFSGANVLTF. The DNA for the CDR3 is TGTGCCAGCTCACCACCGCGGCAGAGATTCTCTGGGGCCAACGTCCTGACTTTC.

This clone was observed a few times. The gene calls are TRBV29-1 and TRBJ2-1; 12 bases line up with TRBD1. Germline trimming cut 7 bases from V and 9 bases from J; bases unmatched to any gene: 13. The CDR3 spans 15 residues. Germline V gene sequence: CDR1 SQVTM, CDR2 ANQGSEA. The CDR3 sequence is CSGHLGDRGPSEQFF. The CDR3 DNA sequence: TGCAGCGGACATCTAGGGGACAGGGGGCCAAGTGAGCAGTTCTTC.

This clone came up many times. This rearrangement joins TRBV7-2 to TRBJ2-2; TRBD1 might be the D (6 bases). The CDR3 is made up of 16 amino acids. V lost 3 bases and J 5 bases, leaving 16 bases between the germline ends. CDR1 and CDR2 from the germline V gene are SGHTA and FQGNSA. The CDR3 DNA is TGTGCCAGCAGCTTGGGGTACAGGGTCGGAACCGGGGAGCTGTTTTTT. It yields the protein CASSLGYRVGTGELFF.

The chain has TRBV2 and TRBJ2-2; a weak D match, TRBD1 (6 bases). The V end was cut by 7 bases, the J end by 6 bases, with 15 bases between. The length of the CDR3 is 14 residues. Germline V gene sequence: CDR1 SNHLY, CDR2 FYNNEI. The CDR3 protein is CASTPDRLPGELFF. The CDR3 DNA reads as TGTGCCAGCACCCCCGACAGGCTACCCGGGGAGCTGTTTTTT.

The chain links TRBV9 to TRBJ1-1; D gene ambiguous. Trimming removed 2 bases from V and 0 bases from J, with 14 bases in between. The CDR3 spans 16 residues. Germline V gene sequence: CDR1 SGDLS, CDR2 YYNGEE. The CDR3 bases are TGTGCCAGCAGCGTCGGGTATGGCGGCTTGAACACTGAAGCTTTCTTT. It specifies CASSVGYGGLNTEAFF. Using reference TRBV9 and TRBJ1-1 for the parts outside the CDR3, the full variable domain is DSGVTQTPKHLITATGQRVTLRCSPRSGDLSVYWYQQSLDQGLQFLIQYYNGEERAKGNILERFSAQQFPDLHSELNLSSLELGDSALYFCASSVGYGGLNTEAFFGQGTRLTVV.

This chain uses TRBV9 with TRBJ2-1; D might be TRBD2 (6 bases). There are 14 residues in the CDR3. Germline V gene data show CDR1 as SGDLS and CDR2 as YYNGEE. The V gene lost 3 bases and the J gene lost 9 bases, with 16 bases spanning the gap. CDR3 in amino acids: CASSDNRRVSEQFF. CDR3 coding DNA: TGTGCCAGCAGCGATAACAGGAGGGTTAGTGAGCAGTTCTTC.

The chain employs TRBV5-3 and TRBJ1-2, with 7 bases aligning to TRBD1. TRBV5-3 is an ORF, and what it does is uncertain. The CDR3 is 13 amino acids. The V segment lost 2 bases and the J segment 3 bases; nucleotides outside the gene matches: 1. In DNA, the CDR3 is TGTGCCAGAAGCTTCGACAGGGACTATGGCTACACCTTC. It yields the protein CARSFDRDYGYTF.

The genes are TRBV5-1 and TRBJ1-6; maybe TRBD1 (6 bases). The V gene's germline CDR1 is SGHRS and CDR2 YFSETQ. The ends were cut back, 5 bases at V and 6 bases at J, with 6 bases in the middle. The length of the CDR3 is 12 residues. Written as DNA, the CDR3 is TGCGCCAGCAGACAGGGTAATTCACCCCTCCACTTT. Its protein is CASRQGNSPLHF.

This clone was counted once. This chain connects TRBV4-2 to TRBJ1-5; D is undetermined. The CDR3 has 15 amino acids. The germline V and J ends were trimmed by 3 bases and 0 bases, with 9 bases remaining between them. Germline V gene lookup returns CDR1 LGHNA and CDR2 YNFKEQ. The CDR3 reads CASSQDGNSNQPQHF. The CDR3, as DNA: TGTGCCAGCAGCCAGGACGGGAATAGCAATCAGCCCCAGCATTTT.

This clone came up once. J is TRBJ2-1 and V is TRBV6-2 or TRBV6-3; D ambiguous. Trimming took off 4 bases at V and 8 bases at J, with 12 bases between the two ends. Germline V gene sequence: CDR1 MNHEY, CDR2 SVGEGT. This CDR3 region has 13 residues. DNA for the CDR3: TGTGCCAGCAGTTCGCGGAGTCCCTATGAGCAGTTCTTC. It yields the protein CASSSRSPYEQFF.

The chain employs TRBV6-5 and TRBJ2-7; TRBD2 aligns across 8 bases. Trimming removed 5 bases from V and 2 bases from J; junction bases left unmatched: 5. Germline CDR1 MNHEY, CDR2 SVGAGI. The CDR3 covers 14 residues. CDR3 in amino acids: CASSSGGQTYEQYF. The DNA for the CDR3 is TGTGCCAGCAGTAGCGGGGGCCAAACCTACGAGCAGTACTTC.